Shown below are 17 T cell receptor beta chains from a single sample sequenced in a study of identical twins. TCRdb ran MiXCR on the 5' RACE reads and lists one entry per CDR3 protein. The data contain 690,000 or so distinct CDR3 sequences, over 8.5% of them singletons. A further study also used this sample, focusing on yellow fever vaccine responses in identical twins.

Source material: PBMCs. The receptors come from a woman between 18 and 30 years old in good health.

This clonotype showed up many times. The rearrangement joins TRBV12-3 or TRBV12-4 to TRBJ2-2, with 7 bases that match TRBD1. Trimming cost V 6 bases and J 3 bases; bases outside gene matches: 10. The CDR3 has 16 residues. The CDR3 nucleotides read TGTGCCAGCAGCCCCCTGGGACAGAGAGACACCGGGGAGCTGTTTTTT. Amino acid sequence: CASSPLGQRDTGELFF.

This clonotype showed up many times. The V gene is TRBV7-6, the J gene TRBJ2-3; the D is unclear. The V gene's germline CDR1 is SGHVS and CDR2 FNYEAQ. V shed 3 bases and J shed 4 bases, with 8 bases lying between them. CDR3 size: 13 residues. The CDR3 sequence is CASSLLAPDTQYF. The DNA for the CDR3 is TGTGCCAGCAGCTTGTTGGCGCCAGATACGCAGTATTTT. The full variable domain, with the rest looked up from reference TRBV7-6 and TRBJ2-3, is GAGVSQSPRYKVTKRGQDVALRCDPISGHVSLYWYRQALGQGPEFLTYFNYEAQQDKSGLPNDRFSAERPEGSISTLTIQRTEQRDSAMYRCASSLLAPDTQYFGPGTRLTVL.

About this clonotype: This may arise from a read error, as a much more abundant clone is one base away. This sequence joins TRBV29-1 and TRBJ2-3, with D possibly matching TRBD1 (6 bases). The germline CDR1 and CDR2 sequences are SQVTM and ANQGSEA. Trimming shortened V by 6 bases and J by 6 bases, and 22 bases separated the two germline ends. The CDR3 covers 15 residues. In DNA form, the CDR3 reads TGCAGCGTGCGGCGATCAACAGGGTGTGAGGATACGCAGTATTTT. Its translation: CSVRRSTGCEDTQYF.

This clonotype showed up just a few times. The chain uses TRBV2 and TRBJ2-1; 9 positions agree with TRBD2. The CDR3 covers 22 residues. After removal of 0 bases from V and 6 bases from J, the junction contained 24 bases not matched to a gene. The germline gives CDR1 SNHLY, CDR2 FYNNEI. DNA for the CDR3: TGTGCCAGCAGTGAAGCGACTATTTTAAGAATCTCGTTGGGACTAGCCAGCAATGAGCAGTTCTTC. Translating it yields CASSEATILRISLGLASNEQFF.

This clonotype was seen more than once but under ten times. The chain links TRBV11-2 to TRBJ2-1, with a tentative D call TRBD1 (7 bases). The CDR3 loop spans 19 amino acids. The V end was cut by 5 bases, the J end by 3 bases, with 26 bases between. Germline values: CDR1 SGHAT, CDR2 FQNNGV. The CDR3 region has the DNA TGTGCCAGCAGCAATAGGAGGGGGGCACAGGGGAGAGACTACAATGAGCAGTTCTTC. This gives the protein CASSNRRGAQGRDYNEQFF.

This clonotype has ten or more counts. The CDR3 loop is CASSLAGLANIYEQYF. The DNA of the CDR3 is TGTGCCAGCAGCTTAGCTGGACTAGCGAATATCTACGAGCAGTACTTC. J is TRBJ2-7 and V is TRBV7-9; TRBD2 aligns across 9 bases. Losses at the gene ends were 0 bases for V and 3 bases for J; bases not matched to a gene: 6. Germline assignment: CDR1 SEHNR and CDR2 FQNEAQ (reference sequence). This CDR3 is 16 amino acids long.

CDR3 sequence reads: CASTGTSNEQFF. For the CDR3, the DNA is TGTGCCAGCACCGGGACCTCCAATGAGCAGTTCTTC. V usage is TRBV11-3 and J usage is TRBJ2-1, with D perhaps being TRBD1 or TRBD2 (5 bases each). Germline V lookup: CDR1 SGHNT, CDR2 YENEEA. This CDR3 is 12 amino acids long. The V and J ends lost 7 bases and 6 bases respectively, with 10 bases between them.

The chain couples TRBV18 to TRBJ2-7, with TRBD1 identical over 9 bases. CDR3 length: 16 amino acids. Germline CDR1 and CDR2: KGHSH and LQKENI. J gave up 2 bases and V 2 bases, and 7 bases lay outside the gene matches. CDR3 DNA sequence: TGTGCCAGCTCACCAGCCGGACAGGGGCCCACCTACGAGCAGTACTTC. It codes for CASSPAGQGPTYEQYF.

CDR3 sequence (DNA): TGCGCCAGCAGCTCAACCGGGACTAGCGGCGATACGCAGTATTTT. It specifies CASSSTGTSGDTQYF. The chain employs TRBV5-1 and TRBJ2-3, with TRBD2 matching over 11 bases. The V segment lost 3 bases and the J segment 6 bases; nucleotides outside the gene matches: 6. Germline V gene data show CDR1 as SGHRS and CDR2 as YFSETQ. The CDR3 extends over 15 amino acids.

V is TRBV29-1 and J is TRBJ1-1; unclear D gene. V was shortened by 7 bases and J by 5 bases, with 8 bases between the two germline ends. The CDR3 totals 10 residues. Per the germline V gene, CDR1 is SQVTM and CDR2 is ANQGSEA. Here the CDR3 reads CSASLTEAFF. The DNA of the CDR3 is TGCAGCGCTTCTCTTACTGAAGCTTTCTTT.

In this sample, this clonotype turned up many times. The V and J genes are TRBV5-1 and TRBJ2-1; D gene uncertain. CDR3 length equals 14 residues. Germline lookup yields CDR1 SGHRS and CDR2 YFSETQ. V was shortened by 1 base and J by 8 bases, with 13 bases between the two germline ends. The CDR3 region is CASSLLASPHEQFF. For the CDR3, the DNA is TGCGCCAGCAGCTTGTTGGCTAGTCCCCATGAGCAGTTCTTC.

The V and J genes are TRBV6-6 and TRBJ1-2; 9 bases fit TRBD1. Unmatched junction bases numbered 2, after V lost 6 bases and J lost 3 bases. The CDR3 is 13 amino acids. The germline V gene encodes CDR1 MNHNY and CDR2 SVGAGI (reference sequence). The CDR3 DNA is TGTGCCAGCAGACAGGGGGCTGACTATGGCTACACCTTC. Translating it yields CASRQGADYGYTF.

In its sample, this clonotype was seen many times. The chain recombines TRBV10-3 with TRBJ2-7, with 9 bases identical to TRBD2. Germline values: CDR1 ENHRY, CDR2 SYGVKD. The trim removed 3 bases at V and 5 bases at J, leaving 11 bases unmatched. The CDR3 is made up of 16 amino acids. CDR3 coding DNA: TGTGCCATCAGTGATTTTGGCGGGGGGGCCGTCCACGAGCAGTACTTC. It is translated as CAISDFGGGAVHEQYF.

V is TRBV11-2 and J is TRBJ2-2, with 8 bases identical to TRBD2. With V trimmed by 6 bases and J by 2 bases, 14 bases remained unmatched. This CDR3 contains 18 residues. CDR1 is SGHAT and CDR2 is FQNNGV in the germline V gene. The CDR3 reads CASRLLAGGVINTGELFF. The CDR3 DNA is TGTGCCAGCAGGCTCCTCGCCGGGGGGGTCATAAACACCGGGGAGCTGTTTTTT.

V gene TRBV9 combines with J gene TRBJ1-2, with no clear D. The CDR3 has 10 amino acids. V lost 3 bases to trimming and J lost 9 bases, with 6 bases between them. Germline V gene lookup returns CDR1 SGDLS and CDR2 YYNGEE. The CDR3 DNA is TGTGCCAGCAGCGGACCGCGCTACACCTTC. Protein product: CASSGPRYTF.

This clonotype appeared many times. CDR3 coding DNA: TGCAGTGCTACCCATTACAGGGGAGCAAATGAAAAACTGTTTTTT. Protein product: CSATHYRGANEKLFF. The chain links TRBV20-1 to TRBJ1-4, with 7 bases fitting TRBD1. The CDR3 length is 15 residues. Trimming at V came to 4 bases and at J to 5 bases, leaving 10 bases not matched to a gene. Germline V gene sequence: CDR1 DFQATT, CDR2 SNEGSKA (reference sequence).

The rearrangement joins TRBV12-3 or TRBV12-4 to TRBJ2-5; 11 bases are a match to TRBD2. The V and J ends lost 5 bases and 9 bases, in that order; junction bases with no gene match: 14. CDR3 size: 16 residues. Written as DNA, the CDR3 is TGTGCCAGCAGTCCCGAAGGGACTAGCGGTTTTCAGGCCCAGTACTTC. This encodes CASSPEGTSGFQAQYF.